This T cell receptor (beta chain) was sequenced during a study of blood T cell repertoires in COVID-19. Assignments of participants to cohorts depended upon their own reported clinical history. The study counted Cohort 3 donors as recovered given two negative PCRs, clearance, or symptom resolution. Sequencing used immunoSEQ multiplex PCR; TCRdb keeps in-frame clones, though not all of them. The sample has 150,000 to 250,000 clones; about 90% are singletons. The CDR3 totals 15 residues. Trimming cost V 0 bases and J 6 bases; bases outside gene matches: 8. The germline gives CDR1 GTSNPN, CDR2 SVGIG (reference sequence).

Sequencing input: PBMCs or T cells enriched from blood (not recorded which). The TCR originated in a woman in her 30s who had recovered from COVID-19. V gene TRBV30 combines with J gene TRBJ1-1; 9 nucleotides agree with TRBD1. The CDR3 region has the DNA TGTGCCTGGAGTGTACCCGGGACAGGGTGGCCTGAAGCTTTCTTT. Encoded protein: CAWSVPGTGWPEAFF.